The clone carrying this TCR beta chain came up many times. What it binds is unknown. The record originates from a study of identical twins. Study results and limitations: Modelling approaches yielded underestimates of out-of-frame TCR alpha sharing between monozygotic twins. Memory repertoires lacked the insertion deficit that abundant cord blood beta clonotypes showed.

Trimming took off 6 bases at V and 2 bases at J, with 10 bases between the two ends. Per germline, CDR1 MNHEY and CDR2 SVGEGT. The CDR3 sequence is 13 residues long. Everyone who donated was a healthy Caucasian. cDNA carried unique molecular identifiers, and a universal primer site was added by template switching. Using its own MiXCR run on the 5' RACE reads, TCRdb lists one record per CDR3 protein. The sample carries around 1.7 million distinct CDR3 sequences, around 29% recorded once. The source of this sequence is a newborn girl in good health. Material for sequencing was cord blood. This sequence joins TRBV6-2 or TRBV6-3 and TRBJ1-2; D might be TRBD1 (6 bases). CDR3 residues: CASRPGQNYGYTF. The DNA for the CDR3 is TGTGCCAGCAGACCTGGACAGAACTATGGCTACACCTTC.